This TCR beta chain was recovered during a study of regulatory T cells in long-lasting Graves disease. Study overall: Patients met the persistent Graves' disease definition after over 5 years of antithyroid drugs with positive TSH receptor antibodies. Study results and caveats: TRBV28 was favored in persistent disease, as were TRBJ1-2 and TRBJ2-5. Clonotypes that were public and shared totalled fewer than 3,500 in persistent patients versus 900 to 1,000 in new patients.

V gave up 3 bases and J gave up 3 bases; unmatched junction bases: 3. The CDR3 is 14 amino acids. Germline V gene data show CDR1 as SGDLS and CDR2 as YYNGEE. As for this clonotype: What it binds is unknown.

The time point was: persistent/refractory GD, antithyroid drugs over 5 years with positive TRAb. Extracted PBMC RNA gave rise to the TCR library. Xi'an, China, was home to the endocrinology department that provided patients. Assembly of TCR beta libraries relied on iRepertoire HTBI primers together with Arm-PCR of CDR3 regions. TCRdb reprocessed the multiplex PCR reads with MiXCR, giving one entry per CDR3 protein. The table shows a few hundred thousand distinct CDR3 sequences, with 20% to 25% occurring only once. V usage is TRBV9 and J usage is TRBJ1-5; TRBD1 aligns across 7 bases. The sequence was obtained from a female donor with Graves disease. The sample here was peripheral blood mononuclear cells (PBMCs), taken when the disease was refractory, from a patient treated with antithyroid drugs. The CDR3 DNA reads as TGTGCCAGCAGCGAGGGACAGCTCAATCAGCCCCAGCATTTT. Encoded protein: CASSEGQLNQPQHF.